This TCR beta chain comes out of a study of blood T cell repertoires in COVID-19. Turning to the study itself: The United States, Italy and Spain were the sources of the acute and convalescent COVID-19 samples. Sample material is recorded as cDNA or gDNA derived from T cells, B-cell-depleted T cells, or PBMCs.

Original processing methods: Amplifying reference gene primers gave estimates of nucleated cell counts. Clones were read by immunoSEQ multiplex PCR, and TCRdb kept only the in-frame ones, dropping some. V, J and clone size derive from that table, while D and trimming were established from the DNA sequence. The profile shows tens of thousands of clones, over 80% of them singletons. J lost 8 bases, V lost 6 bases, and 10 bases had no gene match. The CDR3 is 15 residues long. In germline, CDR1 is LNHDA, CDR2 SQIVND (reference sequence). The chain employs TRBV19 and TRBJ1-6; 7 bases line up with TRBD1. Sequencing was done on a sample of peripheral blood. The source of this sequence is a human donor in a cohort sampled during active COVID-19. The CDR3 DNA reads as TGTGCCAGTAGCGGGGGGGGACAGCCATATTCACCCCTCCACTTT. Translated, it gives CASSGGGQPYSPLHF.